Sequencing of this T cell receptor beta chain was carried out in a study of T cells in Graves' hyperthyroidism and ophthalmopathy. Study context: Peripheral blood sampling occurred at initial diagnosis, before any treatment. Study outcomes and limitations: Most thyroid clonotypes with frequency above 0.001 were detected in blood.

V lost 6 bases and J 6 bases, leaving 15 bases between the germline ends. CDR1 is MNHEY, CDR2 SVGEGT, per germline. The CDR3 extends over 14 amino acids. This clonotype has ten or more counts. Its antigen remains unknown. RNA transcripts gave rise to amplified TCR beta CDR3 regions. The TCR CDR3 was amplified in a first-round RT-PCR using the HTBI primer set. A single record per CDR3 protein comes from TCRdb applying MiXCR to the multiplex PCR reads. The sample has hundreds of thousands of distinct CDR3 sequences, around 13% seen once. Investigators excluded patients with uncontrolled infection, other autoimmune disease, pregnancy or lactation. Together with thyroid ultrasound, orbital computed tomography, serum thyroxine and TRAb, clinical symptoms were used for diagnoses.

The sample comprised blood. The chain couples TRBV6-2 or TRBV6-3 to TRBJ2-1, with D tentatively TRBD1 or TRBD2 (5 bases each). The TCR sequence derives from a young woman with Graves' hyperthyroidism. CDR3 residues: CASRHGTTANEQFF. In nucleotides, the CDR3 is TGTGCCAGCAGGCACGGGACGACGGCCAATGAGCAGTTCTTC.